Below, 32 T cell receptor beta chains from the same sample are listed, as sequenced in a study of post-analysis software for immune sequencing data. Study outcomes and limitations: Roughly 5 TRBV segments, TRBV5-6, TRBV5-1 and TRBV20-1 among them, were found more frequent in patients than controls.

The TCR beta cDNA libraries contained unique molecular identifiers. TCRdb ran MiXCR on the PCR reads and lists one entry per CDR3 protein. The data show almost 700,000 distinct CDR3 sequences, over 45% seen once. No antigen has been assigned to these receptors. The specimen was blood. The receptor source for this set is a girl aged 2-10 years with multiple sclerosis.

The rearrangement links TRBV15 to TRBJ2-1; D gene unclear. Trimming left V 0 bases short and J 8 bases short, with 8 bases between. Looked up from germline, CDR1 is LNHNV and CDR2 is YYDKDF (reference sequence). CDR3 length: 13 residues. CDR3 sequence (DNA): TGTGCCACCAGCAGAGATCTAATCGATGAGCAGTTCTTC. Encoded protein: CATSRDLIDEQFF.

The J gene is TRBJ2-3, the V gene TRBV7-6, with a weak D call TRBD2 (5 bases). Trimming cost V 5 bases and J 6 bases, with 12 bases left between them. Per the germline V gene, CDR1 is SGHVS and CDR2 is FNYEAQ. This CDR3 spans 13 amino acids. Here the CDR3 reads CASSLNIADTQYF. The CDR3 nucleotides are TGTGCCAGCAGCCTCAATATAGCGGATACGCAGTATTTT.

This chain connects TRBV5-1 to TRBJ2-1; the D gene is possibly TRBD2 (6 bases). CDR3 length equals 16 residues. The V gene's germline CDR1 is SGHRS and CDR2 YFSETQ. The V end was cut by 4 bases, the J end by 3 bases, with 17 bases between. CDR3 DNA sequence: TGCGCCAGCAGCCCTGGACTAAGCGCCAACTACAATGAGCAGTTCTTC. This encodes CASSPGLSANYNEQFF.

This clonotype was seen more than once but under ten times. The V and J genes are TRBV5-6 and TRBJ1-4; D gene unclear. V shed 2 bases and J shed 8 bases, with 4 bases lying between them. Germline V gives CDR1 SGHDT, CDR2 YYEEEE. This CDR3 region has 11 residues. CDR3 amino acids: CASSFDEKLFF. For the CDR3, the DNA is TGTGCCAGCAGCTTCGACGAAAAACTGTTTTTT.

The chain has TRBV7-9 and TRBJ2-3, with a weak D call TRBD1 (5 bases). Trimming took off 5 bases at V and 1 base at J, with 13 bases between the two ends. CDR1 is SEHNR, CDR2 FQNEAQ, per germline (reference sequence). The CDR3 extends over 15 amino acids. Here the CDR3 DNA reads TGTGCCAGCAGCCCAGGGTTGTGGGGCACAGATACGCAGTATTTT. Its translation: CASSPGLWGTDTQYF.

The chain employs TRBV11-2 and TRBJ2-3, with 7 positions matching TRBD2. CDR1 SGHAT and CDR2 FQNNGV come from the germline V gene. This CDR3 region has 15 residues. The J segment lost 6 bases and the V segment lost 2 bases, leaving 8 bases of the junction unmatched. The DNA for the CDR3 is TGTGCCAGCAGCTTAACTAGCGTTTTACTGGATACGCAGTATTTT. This sequence encodes CASSLTSVLLDTQYF.

This chain joins TRBV15 and TRBJ2-4; maybe TRBD1 (5 bases). There are 15 residues in the CDR3. Deletions cut 4 bases from V and 5 bases from J, with 15 bases between. CDR1 is LNHNV and CDR2 is YYDKDF in the germline V gene (reference sequence). The CDR3 DNA is TGTGCCACCAGCACCCCAGGGATTGGGGAAAACATTCAGTACTTC. Translation: CATSTPGIGENIQYF.

This clonotype was counted between two and nine times. V usage is TRBV12-3 or TRBV12-4 and J usage is TRBJ2-4; TRBD2 aligns across 11 bases. The CDR3 sequence is 17 residues long. V was pared by 1 base and J by 8 bases, with 10 bases of the junction left unmatched. This CDR3 is CASSLVLAGTSGDIQYF. DNA of the CDR3: TGTGCCAGCAGTTTAGTGTTGGCAGGGACTAGCGGTGACATTCAGTACTTC.

The J gene is TRBJ2-1, the V gene TRBV5-1, with unresolved D. The CDR3 totals 15 residues. Trimming took 0 bases from V and 5 from J, leaving 12 bases between them. CDR1 and CDR2 (germline): SGHRS, YFSETQ. DNA for the CDR3: TGCGCCAGCAGCTTGGATGGGGTGATGAACAATGAGCAGTTCTTC. Its translation is CASSLDGVMNNEQFF.

V usage is TRBV6-5 and J usage is TRBJ2-3, with 11 bases identical to TRBD2. The CDR3 is 19 residues long. Trimming cost V 2 bases and J 0 bases; bases outside gene matches: 10. Germline-derived CDR1 and CDR2 are MNHEY and SVGAGI. The CDR3 coding sequence is TGTGCCAGCAGTTACCGCGTGACGTGGACTAGCGGGAGCACAGATACGCAGTATTTT. It encodes CASSYRVTWTSGSTDTQYF.

The chain employs TRBV4-2 and TRBJ2-1; D gene ambiguous. The CDR3 has 18 residues. From germline, CDR1 is LGHNA and CDR2 YNFKEQ. V lost 0 bases to trimming and J lost 3 bases, with 18 bases between them. This chain's CDR3 is CASSQDQRLNRNYNEQFF. CDR3 nucleotides: TGTGCCAGCAGCCAAGATCAGAGACTCAATCGAAACTACAATGAGCAGTTCTTC.

This clonotype has just a few counts. The chain uses TRBV20-1 and TRBJ1-2; weak D call: TRBD1 (5 bases). Trimming removed 4 bases at V and 7 bases at J, with 16 bases between. This CDR3 region has 13 residues. The V gene's germline CDR1 is DFQATT and CDR2 SNEGSKA (reference sequence). CDR3 in DNA: TGCAGTGCTATCCCCCGGGGCAGGGTTGGCTACACCTTC. As protein: CSAIPRGRVGYTF.

This clonotype was recorded a few times. The rearrangement uses TRBV11-2 and TRBJ2-7; 10 nucleotides agree with TRBD2. CDR1 and CDR2 from the germline V gene are SGHAT and FQNNGV. This CDR3 has 16 residues. Trimming cost V 0 bases and J 3 bases; bases outside gene matches: 5. CDR3 region: CASSLELAGRGYEQYF. Written as DNA, the CDR3 is TGTGCCAGCAGCTTAGAACTAGCGGGAAGGGGCTACGAGCAGTACTTC.

V gene TRBV7-2 combines with J gene TRBJ2-1; 9 nucleotides line up with TRBD2. V dropped 5 bases and J dropped 9; count of bases not matched to a gene: 5. CDR1 and CDR2 (germline): SGHTA, FQGNSA. The CDR3 covers 13 residues. DNA for the CDR3: TGTGCCAGCAGCGGGACTAGCTTCGGTGAGCAGTTCTTC. The encoded protein is CASSGTSFGEQFF.

This clonotype was counted only a few times. The rearrangement links TRBV7-9 to TRBJ1-2; D unclear. V was cut by 5 bases and J by 8 bases, with 3 bases left in between. This CDR3 is 9 amino acids long. Germline V gene sequence: CDR1 SEHNR, CDR2 FQNEAQ (reference sequence). The CDR3 spells CASSRGYTF. As DNA, the CDR3 is TGTGCCAGCAGCCGGGGCTACACCTTC. Together with reference TRBV7-9 and TRBJ1-2, the CDR3 gives the full variable domain: DTGVSQNPRHKITKRGQNVTFRCDPISEHNRLYWYRQTLGQGPEFLTYFQNEAQLEKSRLLSDRFSAERPKGSFSTLEIQRTEQGDSAMYLCASSRGYTFGSGTRLTVV.

The gene calls are TRBV12-3 or TRBV12-4 and TRBJ2-7, with TRBD1 matching 10 bases. The junction had 5 bases not matched to a gene; V was cut back by 5 bases and J by 4 bases. The CDR3 runs 14 residues. The CDR3 sequence is CASSVTGGGYEQYF. In DNA, the CDR3 is TGTGCCAGCAGTGTGACAGGGGGCGGTTACGAGCAGTACTTC.

The chain employs TRBV29-1 and TRBJ2-1; D ambiguous. Looked up from germline, CDR1 is SQVTM and CDR2 is ANQGSEA. This CDR3 is built from 11 residues. Trimming stripped 5 bases from V and 3 bases from J, with 5 bases between. The CDR3 bases are TGCAGCGTTCCCCTCTACAATGAGCAGTTCTTC. This gives the protein CSVPLYNEQFF.

There are a few counts of this clonotype. The chain has TRBV24-1 and TRBJ2-1; D may be TRBD1 (5 bases). Between the trimmed V and J ends, which lost 6 bases and 12 bases, there was a span of 11 bases. The CDR3 totals 11 residues. Germline loops: CDR1 KGHDR, CDR2 SFDVKD. The CDR3 loop is CATSYDRRQFF. CDR3 DNA sequence: TGTGCCACCAGTTACGACAGAAGGCAGTTCTTC.

The chain recombines TRBV6-5 with TRBJ1-6; no clear D gene. This CDR3 is built from 15 residues. Looked up from germline, CDR1 is MNHEY and CDR2 is SVGAGI. Trimming cost V 2 bases and J 4 bases, with 9 bases left between them. CDR3 coding DNA: TGTGCCAGCAGTTACGGCAAGAATTATAATTCACCCCTCCACTTT. This sequence encodes CASSYGKNYNSPLHF.

This clonotype came up a few times. The chain is built from TRBV29-1 and TRBJ2-7, with D possibly being TRBD2 (6 bases). The tail of the sequence fits TRBJ2-5 better, so the J call may be wrong. Germline-derived CDR1 and CDR2 are SQVTM and ANQGSEA. This CDR3 has 13 residues. CDR3 residues: CSVAGEAAGTQYF. DNA of the CDR3: TGCAGCGTTGCGGGGGAGGCCGCAGGGACCCAGTACTTC.

This clonotype has just a few counts. J is TRBJ1-4 and V is TRBV6-5; tentatively, D is TRBD1 (5 bases). Trimming cost V 10 bases and J 8 bases, with 23 bases left between them. CDR3 length: 15 amino acids. Germline loops: CDR1 MNHEY, CDR2 SVGAGI. The CDR3 loop reads CATKFSGYGGEKLFF. The CDR3 DNA is TGTGCCACTAAGTTCTCCGGTTACGGGGGGGAAAAACTGTTTTTT.

The chain combines TRBV11-2 with TRBJ2-7; D not resolved. V lost 0 bases to trimming and J lost 10 bases, with 10 bases between them. The CDR3 has 12 amino acids. Germline CDR1 SGHAT, CDR2 FQNNGV. The CDR3 DNA follows: TGTGCCAGCAGCTTAGAGGAGCGACTTCAGTACTTC. Protein product: CASSLEERLQYF. Full variable domain (remainder filled in from reference TRBV11-2 and TRBJ2-7): EAGVAQSPRYKIIEKRQSVAFWCNPISGHATLYWYQQILGQGPKLLIQFQNNGVVDDSQLPKDRFSAERLKGVDSTLKIQPAKLEDSAVYLCASSLEERLQYFGPGTRLTVT.

The chain recombines TRBV7-2 with TRBJ2-1, with TRBD2 matching over 7 bases. The CDR3 contains 15 residues. Trimming cost V 5 bases and J 7 bases; bases outside gene matches: 11. The germline V gene encodes CDR1 SGHTA and CDR2 FQGNSA. CDR3 region: CASSPRTRVRNEQFF. The CDR3 DNA reads as TGTGCCAGCAGCCCCCGGACTAGAGTGCGGAATGAGCAGTTCTTC. The complete variable domain, with remaining parts taken from reference TRBV7-2 and TRBJ2-1, reads GAGVSQSPSNKVTEKGKDVELRCDPISGHTALYWYRQSLGQGLEFLIYFQGNSAPDKSGLPSDRFSAERTGGSVSTLTIQRTQQEDSAVYLCASSPRTRVRNEQFFGPGTRLTVL.

V gene TRBV12-3 or TRBV12-4 combines with J gene TRBJ2-1; TRBD2 matches 9 bases. The CDR3 runs 18 residues. V trimming: 3 bases; J trimming: 7 bases; junction bases outside the gene matches: 16. CDR3 bases: TGTGCCAGCAGTTTGCGGTTCGGGCTTAGCGGGAGAAGGAATGAGCAGTTCTTC. Amino acids: CASSLRFGLSGRRNEQFF.

The chain carries TRBV7-9 and TRBJ2-7; 9 bases are a match to TRBD2. There are 16 residues in the CDR3. Trimming removed 2 bases from V and 5 bases from J; junction bases left unmatched: 10. Germline V gene data show CDR1 as SEHNR and CDR2 as FQNEAQ (reference sequence). CDR3 sequence reads: CASSLSGASGTHEQYF. The DNA for the CDR3 is TGTGCCAGCAGCTTATCCGGGGCTAGCGGGACCCACGAGCAGTACTTC.

This chain joins TRBV20-1 and TRBJ2-5; TRBD1 agrees at 7 bases. V gave up 3 bases and J gave up 1 base; unmatched junction bases: 5. Per germline, CDR1 DFQATT and CDR2 SNEGSKA (reference sequence). The CDR3 length is 14 residues. Here the CDR3 DNA reads TGCAGTGCTAGTAGGACAGGAGGCCAAGAGACCCAGTACTTC. Its translation: CSASRTGGQETQYF.

This clonotype was seen just once. CDR3 region: CASRYGTGNEQYF. The DNA for the CDR3 is TGTGCCAGCAGGTACGGGACAGGGAACGAGCAGTACTTC. V usage is TRBV2 and J usage is TRBJ2-5; 9 bases match TRBD1. The end of the DNA aligns better with TRBJ2-7, so the J call may be wrong. The CDR3 is 13 amino acids. CDR1 and CDR2 from the germline V gene are SNHLY and FYNNEI.

In the case of this clonotype: The junction shows a germline mismatch at one end, possibly a read error. This chain links TRBV11-2 with TRBJ2-7, with D perhaps TRBD2 (6 bases). CDR1 and CDR2 from the germline V gene are SGHAT and FQNNGV. The CDR3 has 13 amino acids. The CDR3 region has the DNA TGTGTCAGCAGCGCCCTCCGGGGGTACGAGCAGTACTTC. The encoded protein is CVSSALRGYEQYF.

The table lists this clonotype with a few counts. This rearrangement joins TRBV10-3 to TRBJ2-7; D unclear. V was pared by 0 bases and J by 3 bases, with 9 bases between. Germline V gene lookup returns CDR1 ENHRY and CDR2 SYGVKD. This CDR3 is 14 amino acids long. The CDR3, as DNA: TGTGCCATCAGTGAGTCGAGTGGAGACTACGAGCAGTACTTC. Translation gives CAISESSGDYEQYF.

This clonotype has only a few counts. This chain connects TRBV10-3 to TRBJ2-7; the D gene is possibly TRBD2 (7 bases). CDR3 size: 12 residues. Germline loops: CDR1 ENHRY, CDR2 SYGVKD. The ends were cut back, 6 bases at V and 5 bases at J, with 11 bases in the middle. CDR3 in amino acids: CAIRTGGDEQYF. CDR3 nucleotides: TGTGCCATCAGAACGGGGGGCGACGAGCAGTACTTC.

The CDR3 sequence: CSARADIGTSEKFF. The CDR3 DNA sequence: TGCAGTGCTAGAGCAGACATCGGGACTAGCGAAAAGTTCTTC. The chain recombines TRBV20-1 with TRBJ2-1, with 10 positions matching TRBD2. The CDR3 totals 14 residues. The germline V gene has CDR1 DFQATT and CDR2 SNEGSKA (reference sequence). V shed 1 base, J shed 14 bases, and the junction held 11 bases outside the gene matches.

The rearrangement joins TRBV12-3 or TRBV12-4 to TRBJ2-2; D is unresolved. CDR3 length: 15 amino acids. The ends were cut back, 5 bases at V and 0 bases at J, with 10 bases in the middle. In DNA, the CDR3 is TGTGCCAGCAGTCAAGGCCCTGCGAACACCGGGGAGCTGTTTTTT. Amino acids: CASSQGPANTGELFF.